This TCR beta chain was recorded in a study of cytomegalovirus exposure and HLA in healthy donors. Study-level results: One variant, a missense change in DCLRE1C, was linked in a later analysis to TCR beta V- and J-gene trimming. Later analysis showed most CMV-associated TCR beta chains appearing HLA-restricted.

The ends were cut back, 0 bases at V and 0 bases at J, with 15 bases in the middle. CDR1 is SGHNT and CDR2 is YYREEE in the germline V gene (reference sequence). This CDR3 region has 17 residues. PCR used 60 Vbeta primers and 13 Jbeta primers. Original methodology: Unique TCR beta chains totaled roughly 81 million in a later count, with some 10 million of them shared. Sequencing was performed with immunoSEQ multiplex PCR; in TCRdb, only in-frame clones are kept and a portion is missing. V, J and clone size are those of that table, while D and trimming were read from the DNA. This sample's clone table lists around 200,000 clones. As regards this clone: Its cognate antigen is unknown.

The chain couples TRBV5-4 to TRBJ1-1, with unresolved D. The source of this sequence is a woman in her 30s in good health and CMV-seropositive. The sequenced material came from PBMCs. The chain's CDR3 is CASSLGYEYSLNTEAFF. As DNA, the CDR3 is TGTGCCAGCAGCTTGGGATATGAATACAGCCTGAACACTGAAGCTTTCTTT.